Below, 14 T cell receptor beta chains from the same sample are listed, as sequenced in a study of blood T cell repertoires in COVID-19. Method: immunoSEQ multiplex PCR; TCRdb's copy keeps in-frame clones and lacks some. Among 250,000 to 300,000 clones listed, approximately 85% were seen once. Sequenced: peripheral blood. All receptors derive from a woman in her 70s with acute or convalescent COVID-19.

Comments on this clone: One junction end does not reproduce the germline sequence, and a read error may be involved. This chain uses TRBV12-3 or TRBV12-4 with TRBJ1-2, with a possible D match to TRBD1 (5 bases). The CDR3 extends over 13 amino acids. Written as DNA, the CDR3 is TGTGCCAGCAGTCTGGGGGGGGGAAAGGGAGCAAGTTTC. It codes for CASSLGGGKGASF.

Here the CDR3 reads CASSAGSAVYYEQYF. The CDR3 DNA reads TGTGCCAGCAGCGCCGGGTCCGCGGTCTACTACGAGCAGTACTTC. The chain employs TRBV5-6 and TRBJ2-7; no clear D gene. This CDR3 is built from 15 residues. V was clipped by 4 bases and J by 3 bases, with 17 bases between them. Germline values: CDR1 SGHDT, CDR2 YYEEEE.

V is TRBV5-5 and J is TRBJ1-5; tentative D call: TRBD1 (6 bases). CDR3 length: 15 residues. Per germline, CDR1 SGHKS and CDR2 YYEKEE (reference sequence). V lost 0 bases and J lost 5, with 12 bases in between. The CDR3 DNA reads TGTGCCAGCAGCTTGGTAACAGGGCGCGATCAGCCCCAGCATTTT. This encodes CASSLVTGRDQPQHF. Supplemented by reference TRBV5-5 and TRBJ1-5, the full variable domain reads DAGVTQSPTHLIKTRGQQVTLRCSPISGHKSVSWYQQVLGQGPQFIFQYYEKEERGRGNFPDRFSARQFPNYSSELNVNALLLGDSALYLCASSLVTGRDQPQHFGDGTRLSIL.

The CDR3, as DNA: TGTGCCAGCAGGGGAGGGGGGCAGCACACCGGGGAGCTGTTTTTT. Translating it yields CASRGGGQHTGELFF. This chain connects TRBV6-6 to TRBJ2-2; weak D call: TRBD2 (7 bases). CDR1 and CDR2 (germline): MNHNY, SVGAGI (reference sequence). The CDR3 contains 15 residues. Trimming removed 6 bases from V and 3 bases from J, with 14 bases in between.

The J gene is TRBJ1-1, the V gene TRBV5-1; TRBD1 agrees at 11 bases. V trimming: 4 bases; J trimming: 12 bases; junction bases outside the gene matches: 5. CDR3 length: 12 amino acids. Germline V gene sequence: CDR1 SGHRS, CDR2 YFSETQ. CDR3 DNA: TGCGCCAGCAGCCCGGGACAGGGGGAGACTTTCTTT. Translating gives CASSPGQGETFF.

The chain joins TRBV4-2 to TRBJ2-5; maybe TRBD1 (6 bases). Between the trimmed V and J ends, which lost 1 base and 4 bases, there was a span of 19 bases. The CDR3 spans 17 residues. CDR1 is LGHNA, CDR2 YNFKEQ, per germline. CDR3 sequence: CASSQGQVAGDLETQYF. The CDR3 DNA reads TGTGCCAGCAGCCAAGGACAGGTAGCAGGCGACCTAGAGACCCAGTACTTC.

The CDR3 DNA sequence: TGTGCCAGCAGCTCCGGGACAGCTAACTATGGCTACACCTTC. It specifies CASSSGTANYGYTF. The V call is TRBV6-2 or TRBV6-3, the J call TRBJ1-2; the match to TRBD1 covers 7 bases. This CDR3 spans 14 amino acids. V trimming: 6 bases; J trimming: 0 bases; junction bases outside the gene matches: 4. The germline V gene has CDR1 MNHEY and CDR2 SVGEGT.

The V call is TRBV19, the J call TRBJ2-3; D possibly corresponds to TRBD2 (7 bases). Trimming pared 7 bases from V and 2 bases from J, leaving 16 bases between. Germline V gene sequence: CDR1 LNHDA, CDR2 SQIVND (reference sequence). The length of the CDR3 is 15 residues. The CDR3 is CASTLLGGPTDTQYF. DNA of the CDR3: TGTGCCAGTACCCTGTTGGGGGGGCCCACAGATACGCAGTATTTT.

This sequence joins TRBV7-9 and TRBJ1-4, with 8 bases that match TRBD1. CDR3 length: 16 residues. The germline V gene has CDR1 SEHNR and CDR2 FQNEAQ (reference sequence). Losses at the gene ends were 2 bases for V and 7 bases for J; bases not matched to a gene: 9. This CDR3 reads CASSLSDNRGVEKLFF. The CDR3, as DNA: TGTGCCAGCAGCTTAAGCGACAACAGGGGGGTTGAAAAACTGTTTTTT.

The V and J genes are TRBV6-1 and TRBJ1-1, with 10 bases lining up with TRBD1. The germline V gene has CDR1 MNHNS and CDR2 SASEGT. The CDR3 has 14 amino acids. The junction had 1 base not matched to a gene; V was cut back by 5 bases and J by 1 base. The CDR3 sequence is CASSRTGGNTEAFF. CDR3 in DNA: TGTGCCAGCAGTCGGACAGGGGGGAACACTGAAGCTTTCTTT.

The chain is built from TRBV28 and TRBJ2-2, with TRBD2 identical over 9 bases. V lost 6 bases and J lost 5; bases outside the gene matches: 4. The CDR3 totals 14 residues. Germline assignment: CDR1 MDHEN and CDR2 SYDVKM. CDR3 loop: CASRRGGSTGELFF. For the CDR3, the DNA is TGTGCCAGCAGGCGGGGGGGTTCAACCGGGGAGCTGTTTTTT.

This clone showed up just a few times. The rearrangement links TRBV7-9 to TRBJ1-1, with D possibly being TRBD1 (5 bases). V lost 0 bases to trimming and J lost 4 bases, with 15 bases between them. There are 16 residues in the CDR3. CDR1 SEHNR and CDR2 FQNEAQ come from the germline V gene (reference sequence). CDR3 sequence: CASSLAGGGGATEAFF. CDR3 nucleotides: TGTGCCAGCAGCTTAGCGGGAGGTGGGGGAGCCACTGAAGCTTTCTTT.

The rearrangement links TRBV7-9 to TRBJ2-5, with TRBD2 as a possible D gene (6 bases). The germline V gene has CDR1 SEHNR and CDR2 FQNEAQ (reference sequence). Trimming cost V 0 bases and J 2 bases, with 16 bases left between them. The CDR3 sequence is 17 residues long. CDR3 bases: TGTGCCAGCAGCTTAGCCCGGGACTCCTCGGGGCAAGAGACCCAGTACTTC. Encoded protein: CASSLARDSSGQETQYF. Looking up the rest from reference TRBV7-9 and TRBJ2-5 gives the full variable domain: DTGVSQNPRHKITKRGQNVTFRCDPISEHNRLYWYRQTLGQGPEFLTYFQNEAQLEKSRLLSDRFSAERPKGSFSTLEIQRTEQGDSAMYLCASSLARDSSGQETQYFGPGTRLLVL.

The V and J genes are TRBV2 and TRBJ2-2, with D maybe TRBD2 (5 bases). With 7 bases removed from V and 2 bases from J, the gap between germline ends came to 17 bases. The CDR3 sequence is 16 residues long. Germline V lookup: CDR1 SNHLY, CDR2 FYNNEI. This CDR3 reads CASTVRVSGNTGELFF. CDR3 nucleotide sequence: TGTGCCAGCACCGTGAGGGTGTCGGGAAACACCGGGGAGCTGTTTTTT. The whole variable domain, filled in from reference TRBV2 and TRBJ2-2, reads EPEVTQTPSHQVTQMGQEVILRCVPISNHLYFYWYRQILGQKVEFLVSFYNNEISEKSEIFDDQFSVERPDGSNFTLKIRSTKLEDSAMYFCASTVRVSGNTGELFFGEGSRLTVL.